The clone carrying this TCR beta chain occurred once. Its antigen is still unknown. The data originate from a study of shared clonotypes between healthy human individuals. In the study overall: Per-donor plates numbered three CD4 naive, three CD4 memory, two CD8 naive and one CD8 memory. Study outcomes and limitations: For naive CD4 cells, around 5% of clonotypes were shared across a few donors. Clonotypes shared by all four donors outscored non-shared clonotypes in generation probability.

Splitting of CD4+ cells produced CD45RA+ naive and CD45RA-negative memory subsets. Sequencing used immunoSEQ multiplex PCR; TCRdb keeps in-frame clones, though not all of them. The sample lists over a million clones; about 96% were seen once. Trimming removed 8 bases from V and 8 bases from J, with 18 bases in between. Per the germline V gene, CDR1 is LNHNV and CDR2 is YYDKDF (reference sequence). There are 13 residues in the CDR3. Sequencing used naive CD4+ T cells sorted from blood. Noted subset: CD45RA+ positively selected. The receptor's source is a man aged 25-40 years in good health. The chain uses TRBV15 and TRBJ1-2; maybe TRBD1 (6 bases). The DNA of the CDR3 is TGTGCCACCGGGGGGCAACCCCAGGGAGGCTACACCTTC. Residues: CATGGQPQGGYTF.